This T cell receptor beta chain was captured by sequencing in a study of OX40 agonist ivuxolimab in advanced cancers. In the study overall: Ivuxolimab was a fully human IgG2 agonistic monoclonal antibody targeting the costimulatory receptor OX40 (CD134). Intravenous ivuxolimab was administered to patients every 2 weeks at six dose levels: 0.01, 0.1, 0.3, 1.5, 3 and 10 mg/kg. Of the roughly 53 patients in dose escalation, about 20 had hepatocellular carcinoma, about 15 had melanoma, 9 had renal cell carcinoma and 9 had head and neck cancer. In the dose-escalation cohort, about four fifths of patients were male, and the mean age was 60 years with a range of roughly 23 to 79. Prior anti-PD-1, anti-PD-L1 or anti-CTLA-4 therapy was permitted, and 40% of dose-escalation patients had received checkpoint inhibitors. Partial responses were achieved by three dose-escalation patients, of whom one had hepatocellular carcinoma and two had cutaneous melanoma. Peripheral TCRbeta sequencing was intended to test whether TCR sequence diversity was altered and clonal T-cell expansion was caused by ivuxolimab. The paper covers the monotherapy dose-escalation part of the phase I ivuxolimab trial, which included N of about 50 patients.

Details on this clone: Which antigen it targets is not known. It has no much larger one-base neighbor in the sample; base qualities were not kept.

Patients with a history of autoimmune disease or receiving systemic immunosuppression were excluded from the trial. Peripheral blood for TCR sequencing was collected from all dose cohorts at baseline, on cycle 4 day 1, and on cycle 7 day 1. The samples were drawn from a first-in-human, open-label, multicenter phase I dose-escalation trial of ivuxolimab. Adults with locally advanced or metastatic melanoma, renal cell, hepatocellular, or head and neck squamous cell carcinoma were enrolled in the trial. Before TCR sequencing, CD4+ T cells and CD8+ T cells from peripheral blood were sorted into separate populations. Study-wide conclusions, independent of this receptor: The antigen specificity of the peripheral T cells that underwent clonal expansion was not determined. After ivuxolimab, CD8+ T cells had more expanded clones than CD4+ T cells on average. In partial responders in the 0.1-3.0 mg/kg groups, normalized peripheral clonal expansion was found to be among the lowest, especially among CD8+ T cells. At doses from 0.1 to 3.0 mg/kg, clonal expansion was seen in both CD4+ and CD8+ blood T cells between baseline and week 6. Low levels of normalized T-cell clonal expansion were also seen in some patients who did not respond.

Genomic DNA was isolated from the sorted cells so that the TCRbeta CDR3 region could be sequenced. The immunoSEQ Assay was used for sequencing of TCRbeta CDR3 regions. In TCRdb, the immuneACCESS table is reduced to in-frame sequences with V and J assigned. These tables do not hold every clone; where another copy was compared, an unresolved V gene accounts for under half, and the others remain unexplained. In this sample the table shows about 94,000 clones, more than 85% of which occur a single time. 3% to 3.5% of the sample comes from the top ten. The germline V gene (reference sequence) gives CDR1 as MNHEY and CDR2 as SMNVEV. V is pared back by 7 bases and J by 10 bases, with 11 bases lying between the germline termini. Reading from cysteine to phenylalanine, the CDR3 counts 10 amino acids. Here the CDR3 DNA is all that survives: 30 bases in frame from base 1.

The receptor was isolated from an adult with an advanced solid tumor such as melanoma, head and neck, liver or kidney cancer. This sequence uses TRBV27 and TRBJ2-7, with no confidently assigned D gene. Specimen: CD4+ or CD8+ T cells sorted from blood, collected in a trial of the OX40 agonist ivuxolimab. The DNA reads TGTGCCAGCACAAGTGGTCTCCAGTACTTC. It translates as CASTSGLQYF.